This T cell receptor beta chain was captured in a study of beta chain features in type 1 diabetes. Study summary: Healthy donors, compared against patients, showed similar age, gender and cell yields. Study-level results: Highly expressing activated T cells could be over-counted with a cDNA template.

The junction had 6 bases not matched to a gene; V was cut back by 6 bases and J by 4 bases. Germline V gene sequence: CDR1 MNHEY, CDR2 SVGAGI. The CDR3 spans 14 residues. This clone has more than one count but fewer than ten. Antigen: not known. Each population that was sorted was more than 98% pure. cDNA synthesis used the whole RNA isolate, giving expressed TCRB sequences. Millions of reads was the average for naive, central memory and regulatory T cell samples. Method: immunoSEQ multiplex PCR; TCRdb's copy keeps in-frame clones and lacks some. The sample lists about 150,000 clones; over 8.5% were seen once.

Sequencing used central memory CD4+ T cells from blood. J is TRBJ2-3 and V is TRBV6-5, with 8 bases identical to TRBD2. This clonotype originated in a man aged 18 to 35 in good health. CDR3 coding DNA: TGTGCCAGCAGCTCCAGCGGGGGTGCAGATACGCAGTATTTT. It codes for CASSSSGGADTQYF.